This T cell receptor beta chain emerged from a study of chemoradiotherapy in HPV16-positive cancers. CDR3 length equals 19 residues. J was trimmed by 0 bases and V by 4 bases; bases with no gene match: 10. The germline V gene has CDR1 SGHNT and CDR2 YYREEE (reference sequence). The assay was immunoSEQ multiplex PCR, and TCRdb's table has in-frame clones only and misses some. The profile shows 25,000 to 40,000 clones, 88% of them singletons. This clonotype originated in a human donor with HPV-associated anogenital cancer. The gene calls are TRBV5-4 and TRBJ2-1, with 13 bases fitting TRBD2. The source material was blood, sampled from a patient who underwent chemoradiotherapy. The CDR3 DNA is TGTGCCAGCAGCGGATCTCCGGGACTAGCGGGACACTCCTACAATGAGCAGTTCTTC. Encoded protein: CASSGSPGLAGHSYNEQFF.